The 17 T cell receptor beta chains given below trace back to one sample, sequenced in a study of CD8+ T cells in alopecia areata. RNA, once extracted, was reverse transcribed into cDNA for use as the sequencing template. TCRdb's copy holds only in-frame clones and misses some; the assay was immunoSEQ multiplex PCR. The data show 35,000 to 50,000 clones, with 80% to 95% seen just once and approximately 17% held by the top ten. Sample treatment: oral pan-JAK inhibitor, 5-10 mg twice daily. Specimen: CD8+ T cells sorted from blood, collected at week 24, from a patient treated with tofacitinib. These TCRs come from a human donor with alopecia areata.

The gene calls are TRBV27 and TRBJ1-1; TRBD1 might be the D (6 bases). Looked up from germline, CDR1 is MNHEY and CDR2 is SMNVEV (reference sequence). The V end was cut by 5 bases, the J end by 1 base, with 11 bases between. The CDR3 is 14 residues long. CDR3 in DNA: TGTGCCAGCAGTCAGACAGGATGGAACACTGAAGCTTTCTTT. Protein product: CASSQTGWNTEAFF.

This chain links TRBV9 with TRBJ2-5; weak D call: TRBD1 (6 bases). The CDR3 has 17 amino acids. Trimming stripped 4 bases from V and 0 bases from J, with 19 bases between. The germline V gene encodes CDR1 SGDLS and CDR2 YYNGEE. Here the CDR3 DNA reads TGTGCCAGCAGCCCTCGGGCAGGGGAACTCTACCAAGAGACCCAGTACTTC. Translating it yields CASSPRAGELYQETQYF.

J is TRBJ2-7 and V is TRBV30; 10 nucleotides line up with TRBD1. J was trimmed by 5 bases and V by 4 bases; bases with no gene match: 8. In germline, CDR1 is GTSNPN, CDR2 SVGIG (reference sequence). The CDR3 totals 14 residues. CDR3 amino acids: CAWTSGTGVHEQYF. The CDR3 region has the DNA TGTGCCTGGACTTCCGGGACAGGGGTCCACGAGCAGTACTTC.

The chain joins TRBV29-1 to TRBJ2-7, with 10 bases that match TRBD1. Germline lookup yields CDR1 SQVTM and CDR2 ANQGSEA. J was trimmed by 1 base and V by 6 bases; bases with no gene match: 6. The CDR3 length is 14 residues. The CDR3 DNA is TGCAGCGTGGAACCGGGACAGGGGTCCTACGAGCAGTACTTC. Protein sequence: CSVEPGQGSYEQYF.

The chain uses TRBV5-6 and TRBJ2-5, with 8 nucleotides matching TRBD2. The V gene end was trimmed by 0 bases and the J gene end by 4 bases; junction bases not matched to a gene: 8. The CDR3 is 16 residues long. Germline CDR1 is SGHDT and CDR2 is YYEEEE. The CDR3, as DNA: TGTGCCAGCAGCTTGGTTGGCGGCGGGGGGCGAGAGACCCAGTACTTC. This sequence encodes CASSLVGGGGRETQYF.

The J gene is TRBJ2-2, the V gene TRBV28; the D is unclear. The CDR3 runs to 13 residues. The V end was cut by 1 base, the J end by 6 bases, with 6 bases between. Germline CDR1 is MDHEN and CDR2 is SYDVKM. The CDR3 coding sequence is TGTGCCAGCAGTTTATTCGTGGCCGGGGAGCTGTTTTTT. Amino acids: CASSLFVAGELFF.

V usage is TRBV9 and J usage is TRBJ2-5; D is undetermined. Per the germline V gene, CDR1 is SGDLS and CDR2 is YYNGEE. The V end was cut by 0 bases, the J end by 2 bases, with 8 bases between. The CDR3 totals 14 residues. The CDR3 bases are TGTGCCAGCAGCGTAGAGGGCTCTCAAGAGACCCAGTACTTC. Amino acids: CASSVEGSQETQYF.

The CDR3 bases are TGTGCCAGCAGCCAGCGGGGGGGTACCTACGAGCAGTACTTC. Amino acid sequence: CASSQRGGTYEQYF. The chain combines TRBV7-2 with TRBJ2-7, with 10 bases fitting TRBD2. The CDR3 covers 14 residues. Germline V gene lookup returns CDR1 SGHTA and CDR2 FQGNSA. V trimming: 5 bases; J trimming: 2 bases; junction bases outside the gene matches: 3.

This rearrangement joins TRBV6-5 to TRBJ2-2; D gene unclear. Trimming removed 5 bases at V and 6 bases at J, with 13 bases between. CDR3 length: 14 amino acids. Germline CDR1 MNHEY, CDR2 SVGAGI. CDR3 DNA: TGTGCCAGCAGTACCGCCACAATAGCCGGGGAGCTGTTTTTT. Protein sequence: CASSTATIAGELFF.

This chain joins TRBV27 and TRBJ2-7, with 8 bases lining up with TRBD2. The CDR3 has 15 amino acids. The germline CDR1 and CDR2 sequences are MNHEY and SMNVEV (reference sequence). Germline trimming cut 6 bases from V and 4 bases from J; bases unmatched to any gene: 11. The CDR3 is CASSWTSSRTYEQYF. The CDR3 DNA is TGTGCCAGCAGCTGGACTAGCTCAAGAACATACGAGCAGTACTTC.

The rearrangement links TRBV7-9 to TRBJ2-7; TRBD1 agrees at 7 bases. CDR3 size: 15 residues. The germline V gene encodes CDR1 SEHNR and CDR2 FQNEAQ (reference sequence). V lost 3 bases, J lost 2 bases, and 7 bases stayed unmatched. This CDR3 is CASSFVEGGAYEQYF. The CDR3 nucleotides read TGTGCCAGCAGCTTTGTTGAAGGGGGCGCCTACGAGCAGTACTTC.

The CDR3 spells CASSFRDTLTYEQYF. The CDR3 DNA reads TGTGCCAGCAGTTTTAGGGACACCCTGACCTACGAGCAGTACTTC. The chain is built from TRBV28 and TRBJ2-7, with D perhaps TRBD1 (6 bases). Germline V gives CDR1 MDHEN, CDR2 SYDVKM. The CDR3 sequence is 15 residues long. V was clipped by 3 bases and J by 2 bases, with 14 bases between them.

This chain connects TRBV7-2 to TRBJ2-3; 12 nucleotides line up with TRBD2. The CDR3 sequence is 17 residues long. After removal of 5 bases from V and 0 bases from J, the junction contained 6 bases not matched to a gene. Germline values: CDR1 SGHTA, CDR2 FQGNSA. The CDR3 region is CASSTPLAGGSTDTQYF. The DNA for the CDR3 is TGTGCCAGCAGCACACCCCTAGCGGGGGGGAGCACAGATACGCAGTATTTT.

This chain links TRBV7-2 with TRBJ2-7; TRBD1 aligns across 9 bases. This CDR3 is 16 amino acids long. V lost 1 base, J lost 6 bases, and 10 bases stayed unmatched. From germline, CDR1 is SGHTA and CDR2 FQGNSA. CDR3: CASSLDPGQGVSEQYF. The CDR3, as DNA: TGTGCCAGCAGCTTAGATCCGGGACAGGGCGTATCCGAGCAGTACTTC.

The rearrangement links TRBV27 to TRBJ2-7; D is perhaps TRBD1 (5 bases). Germline assignment: CDR1 MNHEY and CDR2 SMNVEV (reference sequence). The CDR3 is 13 amino acids. With 5 bases removed from V and 0 bases from J, the gap between germline ends came to 8 bases. Here the CDR3 DNA reads TGTGCCAGCAGTCCGGACAACTCCTACGAGCAGTACTTC. It encodes CASSPDNSYEQYF.

The J gene is TRBJ2-7, the V gene TRBV19; D ambiguous. CDR1 is LNHDA and CDR2 is SQIVND in the germline V gene (reference sequence). V was cut by 3 bases and J by 3 bases, with 21 bases left in between. The CDR3 contains 17 residues. This chain's CDR3 is CASSIKFLSHSYYEQYF. As DNA, the CDR3 is TGTGCCAGTAGTATTAAGTTCTTATCCCACAGCTACTACGAGCAGTACTTC.

The chain joins TRBV28 to TRBJ2-3; the match to TRBD2 covers 8 bases. Germline CDR1 MDHEN, CDR2 SYDVKM. The CDR3 has 17 amino acids. The V segment lost 4 bases and the J segment 0 bases; nucleotides outside the gene matches: 9. The CDR3: CASSSPLPGGSTDTQYF. The CDR3, as DNA: TGTGCCAGCAGTTCCCCCCTACCGGGGGGGAGCACAGATACGCAGTATTTT.